Listed below are T cell receptor beta chains from one sample, sequenced in a study of blood T cell repertoires in COVID-19. The repertoire was sequenced with immunoSEQ multiplex PCR; TCRdb's copy has only in-frame clones and lacks some. The sample records 90,000 to 120,000 clones, around 90% being singletons. The specimen sequenced was peripheral blood. The receptors stem from a man aged 65 to 79 with acute or convalescent COVID-19. The CDR3 runs from the conserved cysteine through the conserved F or W. A D gene is named only where the DNA matches it firmly. Size values are once, few and many counts, or a class for expanded clones, and some rows have none.

v_gene	j_gene	d_gene	abundance	CDR3aa	CDR3nt
TRBV4-3	TRBJ1-6	TRBD1	NA	CASSQGRGGVGNSPLHF	TGCGCCAGCAGCCAAGGTAGAGGGGGCGTCGGGAATTCACCCCTCCACTTT
TRBV5-1	TRBJ2-7	TRBD1	NA	CASSLRQQGAGYEQYF	TGCGCCAGCAGCTTGCGACAACAGGGGGCTGGATACGAGCAGTACTTC
TRBV3-1/TRBV3-2	TRBJ2-1	TRBD2	NA	CASSQAEGGRGNNEQFF	TGTGCCAGCAGCCAAGCGGAGGGCGGGAGGGGCAACAATGAGCAGTTCTTC
TRBV28	TRBJ1-1	NA	NA	CASHRHTEAFF	TGTGCCAGCCACAGGCACACTGAAGCTTTCTTT
TRBV6-6	TRBJ2-7	NA	NA	CASGDGGNYEQYF	TGTGCCAGCGGGGACGGGGGAAACTACGAGCAGTACTTC
TRBV7-8	TRBJ1-1	NA	once	CASSLEQRTEAFF	TGTGCCAGCAGCTTAGAGCAGCGCACTGAAGCTTTCTTT
TRBV19	TRBJ1-1	NA	NA	CASSWGPGMNTEAFF	TGTGCCAGTAGTTGGGGGCCCGGCATGAACACTGAAGCTTTCTTT
TRBV2	TRBJ2-7	TRBD1	once	CASSQWGTGYDEQYF	TGTGCCAGCAGTCAGTGGGGGACAGGGTACGACGAGCAGTACTTC
TRBV15	TRBJ2-7	NA	NA	CATSRDSAYEQYF	TGTGCCACCAGCAGGGACAGCGCCTACGAGCAGTACTTC
TRBV5-1	TRBJ2-3	NA	NA	CASSFMTDTQYF	TGCGCCAGCAGCTTTATGACAGATACGCAGTATTTT
TRBV6-5	TRBJ1-2	TRBD1	NA	CASREPGQPGSEGTF	TGTGCCAGCAGGGAGCCGGGACAGCCCGGGTCTGAAGGCACCTTC
TRBV2	TRBJ2-7	NA	NA	CASSEKGRGAYEQYF	TGTGCCAGCAGTGAAAAGGGGCGCGGAGCCTACGAGCAGTACTTC
TRBV2	TRBJ2-5	NA	NA	CASSAWDSLGETQYF	TGTGCCAGCAGTGCCTGGGACTCCCTGGGGGAGACCCAGTACTTC
TRBV11-2	TRBJ2-7	TRBD2	NA	CASSFPASGSYEQYF	TGTGCCAGCAGCTTCCCGGCTAGCGGGTCCTACGAGCAGTACTTC
TRBV25-1	TRBJ2-7	TRBD2	NA	CASSLGEGYEQYF	TGTGCCAGCAGCTTAGGGGAGGGCTACGAGCAGTACTTC
TRBV7-2	TRBJ2-1	TRBD2	NA	CASSLVSGGDNEQFF	TGTGCCAGCAGCTTAGTTAGCGGGGGTGACAATGAGCAGTTCTTC
TRBV5-1	TRBJ2-3	NA	NA	CASSLDRQATDTQYF	TGCGCCAGCAGCTTGGACAGACAGGCCACAGATACGCAGTATTTT
TRBV27	TRBJ2-7	TRBD2	NA	CASSQTSGPSYEQYF	TGTGCCAGCAGTCAGACTAGCGGCCCCTCCTACGAGCAGTACTTC
TRBV3-1/TRBV3-2	TRBJ2-7	TRBD2	NA	CASSPSGTSLSEQYF	TGTGCCAGCAGCCCCTCTGGGACTAGTCTCAGCGAGCAGTACTTC
TRBV7-9	TRBJ2-5	NA	NA	CASSSVGARETQYF	TGTGCCAGCAGCTCAGTGGGGGCACGGGAGACCCAGTACTTC
TRBV2	TRBJ2-1	TRBD2	NA	CASRLSGGASNEQFF	TGTGCCAGCAGATTGAGCGGGGGGGCGAGCAATGAGCAGTTCTTC
TRBV3-1/TRBV3-2	TRBJ1-5	TRBD1	NA	CASSQSKVDRGQRDFSNQPQHF	TGTGCCAGCAGCCAATCTAAAGTCGACAGGGGGCAAAGGGATTTTAGCAATCAGCCCCAGCATTTT
TRBV27	TRBJ1-3	TRBD1	NA	CASSPTGQIGNTIYF	TGTGCCAGCAGTCCCACGGGACAGATTGGAAACACCATATATTTT
TRBV18	TRBJ1-1	NA	NA	CASSAGRGWDTEAFF	TGTGCCAGCTCAGCTGGACGGGGGTGGGACACTGAAGCTTTCTTT
TRBV11-3	TRBJ2-1	NA	NA	CASSLGGGPYNEQFF	TGTGCCAGCAGCTTAGGAGGGGGACCATACAATGAGCAGTTCTTC
TRBV28	TRBJ2-3	TRBD2	once	CASSALLAGGSDTQYF	TGTGCCAGCAGTGCCTTACTAGCGGGAGGTTCGGATACGCAGTATTTT
TRBV28	TRBJ1-2	NA	NA	CASSFLNYGYTF	TGTGCCAGCAGTTTTCTAAACTATGGCTACACCTTC
TRBV11-2	TRBJ2-1	NA	NA	CASSLGHLSREQFF	TGTGCCAGCAGCTTAGGACACCTATCCAGGGAGCAGTTCTTC
TRBV3-1/TRBV3-2	TRBJ1-1	NA	NA	CASSLKVRDTEAFF	TGTGCCAGCAGCCTTAAAGTAAGAGACACTGAAGCTTTCTTT
TRBV6-5	TRBJ2-7	NA	NA	CASRTTGTRPHEQYF	TGTGCCAGCAGAACCACCGGGACTCGCCCCCACGAGCAGTACTTC
TRBV6-1	TRBJ1-6	TRBD1	NA	CASSEDRGLNSPLHF	TGTGCCAGCAGTGAGGACAGGGGGCTTAATTCACCCCTCCACTTT
TRBV3-1/TRBV3-2	TRBJ2-1	NA	NA	CASSQEVGEQFF	TGTGCCAGCAGCCAAGAGGTGGGCGAGCAGTTCTTC
TRBV5-1	TRBJ2-1	NA	NA	CASSSLGGGLWNEQFF	TGCGCCAGCAGCTCCCTGGGTGGAGGGCTCTGGAATGAGCAGTTCTTC
TRBV18	TRBJ2-2	TRBD2	NA	CASSPRGTSGSRNGELFF	TGTGCCAGCTCACCTAGAGGGACTAGCGGGAGTCGAAACGGGGAGCTGTTTTTT
TRBV5-1	TRBJ2-1	TRBD2	NA	CASSLTSGGSYNEQFF	TGCGCCAGCAGCCTTACTAGCGGGGGCTCGTATAATGAGCAGTTCTTC
TRBV10-3	TRBJ1-4	TRBD1	once	CASGTGGLTLEKLFF	TGTGCCTCCGGGACAGGGGGACTTACCTTGGAAAAACTGTTTTTT
TRBV10-3	TRBJ2-3	TRBD2	NA	CAINALAGGTDTQYF	TGTGCCATCAATGCCTTAGCGGGAGGCACAGATACGCAGTATTTT
TRBV3-1/TRBV3-2	TRBJ1-1	TRBD1	NA	CASRRGLETEAFF	TGTGCCAGCAGGAGGGGGCTGGAAACTGAAGCTTTCTTT
TRBV7-2	TRBJ2-5	TRBD1	NA	CASSAGQGKETQYF	TGTGCCAGCAGCGCCGGACAGGGGAAAGAGACCCAGTACTTC
TRBV30	TRBJ2-4	NA	NA	CAWSVSVRGDIQYF	TGTGCCTGGAGTGTCTCGGTCAGGGGAGACATTCAGTACTTC
TRBV29-1	TRBJ2-2	TRBD1	NA	CSVGGTGNTGELFF	TGCAGCGTCGGAGGGACAGGAAACACCGGGGAGCTGTTTTTT
TRBV7-6	TRBJ1-5	NA	NA	CASSLGGYGDQPQHF	TGTGCCAGCAGCTTGGGGGGATATGGGGACCAGCCCCAGCATTTT